These 10 T cell receptor beta chains share one sample of origin, sequenced in a study of T cells in narcolepsy. Generated by immunoSEQ multiplex PCR, the TCRdb table keeps only in-frame clones and is missing some. The profile shows under 35,000 clones, roughly 86% of them singletons. Sequenced material: memory (CD45RA-) CD4+ T cells from blood. Receptors originate from a human donor in good health.

V is TRBV11-1 and J is TRBJ2-5; D remains unclear. Germline V gives CDR1 SGHAT, CDR2 FQDESV (reference sequence). Trimming stripped 3 bases from V and 6 bases from J, with 8 bases between. The CDR3 loop spans 12 amino acids. The DNA for the CDR3 is TGTGCCAGCAGCTTGGTCAGCCAGACCCAGTACTTC. It specifies CASSLVSQTQYF. The full variable domain, its missing parts supplied by reference TRBV11-1 and TRBJ2-5, is EAEVAQSPRYKITEKSQAVAFWCDPISGHATLYWYRQILGQGPELLVQFQDESVVDDSQLPKDRFSAERLKGVDSTLKIQPAELGDSAMYLCASSLVSQTQYFGPGTRLLVL.

This chain links TRBV9 with TRBJ1-1; 12 bases map to TRBD1. CDR1 and CDR2 from the germline V gene are SGDLS and YYNGEE. The CDR3 totals 15 residues. The V gene end was trimmed by 0 bases and the J gene end by 6 bases; junction bases not matched to a gene: 3. CDR3 nucleotide sequence: TGTGCCAGCAGCGTAGGGGACAGGGGGCATTCTGAAGCTTTCTTT. Amino acid sequence: CASSVGDRGHSEAFF. The full variable domain, its missing parts supplied by reference TRBV9 and TRBJ1-1, is DSGVTQTPKHLITATGQRVTLRCSPRSGDLSVYWYQQSLDQGLQFLIQYYNGEERAKGNILERFSAQQFPDLHSELNLSSLELGDSALYFCASSVGDRGHSEAFFGQGTRLTVV.

The chain is built from TRBV7-6 and TRBJ2-1; D is unclear. V was shortened by 5 bases and J by 0 bases, with 11 bases between the two germline ends. The CDR3 spans 15 residues. Germline loops: CDR1 SGHVS, CDR2 FNYEAQ. The CDR3 loop is CASSKTGSSYNEQFF. In nucleotides, the CDR3 is TGTGCCAGCAGCAAGACCGGTAGCTCCTACAATGAGCAGTTCTTC.

This chain links TRBV9 with TRBJ2-5; 12 positions match TRBD2. With the DNA end fitting TRBJ2-7 better, the J assignment may be wrong. CDR3 size: 17 residues. Germline V lookup: CDR1 SGDLS, CDR2 YYNGEE. This chain's CDR3 is CASSVGLAGGLSYEQYF. Here the CDR3 DNA reads TGTGCCAGCAGCGTAGGTCTAGCGGGGGGGCTATCCTACGAGCAGTACTTC.

This chain uses TRBV30 with TRBJ1-5; the D is unclear. Germline assignment: CDR1 GTSNPN and CDR2 SVGIG (reference sequence). Trimming shortened V by 4 bases and J by 10 bases, and 14 bases separated the two germline ends. The CDR3 runs 12 residues. CDR3 sequence: CAWTSQGQPQHF. The CDR3 coding sequence is TGTGCCTGGACTAGTCAAGGTCAACCCCAGCATTTT.

The CDR3 nucleotides read TGTGCCAGCAGTGAAGCGGGGGCAGGGTTCTTGTATGGCTACACCTTC. Amino acids: CASSEAGAGFLYGYTF. The chain couples TRBV6-1 to TRBJ1-2, with D maybe TRBD1 (6 bases). The length of the CDR3 is 16 residues. The ends were cut back, 0 bases at V and 5 bases at J, with 16 bases in the middle. The V gene's germline CDR1 is MNHNS and CDR2 SASEGT.

The V call is TRBV6-5, the J call TRBJ1-5; 7 nucleotides align to TRBD1. The CDR3 contains 14 residues. Germline V CDR1 and CDR2: MNHEY, SVGAGI. V dropped 7 bases and J dropped 4; count of bases not matched to a gene: 7. The DNA for the CDR3 is TGTGCCAGCAAAGGACAGGTCAAAAATCAGCCCCAGCATTTT. Translated, it gives CASKGQVKNQPQHF.

The count of this clone is one. The CDR3, as DNA: TGTGCCAGCAGCTTAAGCTCCTACGAGCAGTACTTC. It yields the protein CASSLSSYEQYF. V and J are TRBV7-2 and TRBJ2-5; D gene unclear. The J call could be wrong; TRBJ2-7 is a better fit for the DNA end. The CDR3 has 12 residues. Germline V gene lookup returns CDR1 SGHTA and CDR2 FQGNSA.

The chain recombines TRBV9 with TRBJ2-7; perhaps TRBD1 as D (5 bases). Germline values: CDR1 SGDLS, CDR2 YYNGEE. V was pared by 3 bases and J by 0 bases, with 13 bases between. This CDR3 is 15 amino acids long. The CDR3 DNA sequence: TGTGCCAGCAGCGCAGGGTGGCAGGGCTCCTACGAGCAGTACTTC. This translates into CASSAGWQGSYEQYF. Filled out from reference TRBV9 and TRBJ2-7, the complete variable domain reads DSGVTQTPKHLITATGQRVTLRCSPRSGDLSVYWYQQSLDQGLQFLIQYYNGEERAKGNILERFSAQQFPDLHSELNLSSLELGDSALYFCASSAGWQGSYEQYFGPGTRLTVT.

This rearrangement joins TRBV7-2 to TRBJ2-7; D perhaps matches TRBD2 (7 bases). Between the trimmed V and J ends, which lost 5 bases and 0 bases, there was a span of 14 bases. CDR1 is SGHTA, CDR2 FQGNSA, per germline. This CDR3 is built from 15 residues. CDR3 region: CASSGGASSSYEQYF. Written as DNA, the CDR3 is TGTGCCAGCAGCGGGGGGGCTAGCAGCTCCTACGAGCAGTACTTC. Using reference TRBV7-2 and TRBJ2-7 for the parts outside the CDR3, the full variable domain is GAGVSQSPSNKVTEKGKDVELRCDPISGHTALYWYRQSLGQGLEFLIYFQGNSAPDKSGLPSDRFSAERTGGSVSTLTIQRTQQEDSAVYLCASSGGASSSYEQYFGPGTRLTVT.